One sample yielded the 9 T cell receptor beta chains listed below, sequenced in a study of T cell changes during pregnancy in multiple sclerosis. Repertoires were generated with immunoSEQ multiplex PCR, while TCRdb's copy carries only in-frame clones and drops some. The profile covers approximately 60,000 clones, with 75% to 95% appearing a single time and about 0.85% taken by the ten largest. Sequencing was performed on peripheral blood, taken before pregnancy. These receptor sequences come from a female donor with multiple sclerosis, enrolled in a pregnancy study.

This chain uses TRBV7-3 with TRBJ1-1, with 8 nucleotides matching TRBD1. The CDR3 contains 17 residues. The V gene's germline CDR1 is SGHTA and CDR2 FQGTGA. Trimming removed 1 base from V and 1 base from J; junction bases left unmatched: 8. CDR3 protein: CASSLRGSGTGNTEAFF. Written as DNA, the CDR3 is TGTGCCAGCAGCTTAAGAGGATCCGGGACAGGGAACACTGAAGCTTTCTTT.

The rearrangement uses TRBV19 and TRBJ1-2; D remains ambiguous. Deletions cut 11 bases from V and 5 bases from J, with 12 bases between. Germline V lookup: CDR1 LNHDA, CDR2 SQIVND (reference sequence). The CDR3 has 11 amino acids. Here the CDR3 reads CAVSSGYGYTF. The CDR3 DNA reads TGTGCCGTATCGAGCGGATATGGCTACACCTTC.

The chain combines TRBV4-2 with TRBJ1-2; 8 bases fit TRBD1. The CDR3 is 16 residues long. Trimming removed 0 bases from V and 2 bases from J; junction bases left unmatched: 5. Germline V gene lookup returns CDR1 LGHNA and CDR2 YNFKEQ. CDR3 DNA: TGTGCCAGCAGCCAAGATCGGCAGGGGGCGAACTATGGCTACACCTTC. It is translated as CASSQDRQGANYGYTF.

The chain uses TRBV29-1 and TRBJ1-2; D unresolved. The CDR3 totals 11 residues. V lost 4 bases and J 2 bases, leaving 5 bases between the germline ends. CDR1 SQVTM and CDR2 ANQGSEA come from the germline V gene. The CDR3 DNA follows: TGCAGCGTTGCGCAGAACTATGGCTACACCTTC. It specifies CSVAQNYGYTF.

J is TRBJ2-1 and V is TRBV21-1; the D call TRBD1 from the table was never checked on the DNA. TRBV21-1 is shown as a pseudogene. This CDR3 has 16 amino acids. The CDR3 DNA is TGTGCCAGCAGCATCTATGGGACAGGGATCTACAATGAGCAGTTCTTC. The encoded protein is CASSIYGTGIYNEQFF.

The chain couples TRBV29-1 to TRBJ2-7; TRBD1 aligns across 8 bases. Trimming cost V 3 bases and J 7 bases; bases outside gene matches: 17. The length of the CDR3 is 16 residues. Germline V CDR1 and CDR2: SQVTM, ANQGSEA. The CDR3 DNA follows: TGCAGCGTTGAGGTCGGGACAGGAGGAAAAGCCCCGGAGCAGTACTTC. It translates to CSVEVGTGGKAPEQYF.

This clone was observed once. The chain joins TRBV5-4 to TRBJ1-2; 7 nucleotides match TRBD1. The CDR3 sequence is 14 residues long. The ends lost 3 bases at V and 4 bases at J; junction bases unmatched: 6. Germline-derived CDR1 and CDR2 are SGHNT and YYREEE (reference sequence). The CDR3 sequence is CASSSGDRAYGYTF. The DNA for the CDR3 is TGTGCCAGCAGCTCTGGAGACAGGGCCTATGGCTACACCTTC. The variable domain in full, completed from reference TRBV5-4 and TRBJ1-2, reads ETGVTQSPTHLIKTRGQQVTLRCSSQSGHNTVSWYQQALGQGPQFIFQYYREEENGRGNFPPRFSGLQFPNYSSELNVNALELDDSALYLCASSSGDRAYGYTFGSGTRLTVV.

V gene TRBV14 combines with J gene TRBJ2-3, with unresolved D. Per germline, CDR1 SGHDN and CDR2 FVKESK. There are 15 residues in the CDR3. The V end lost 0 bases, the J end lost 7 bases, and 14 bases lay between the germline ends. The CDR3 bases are TGTGCCAGCAGCCAAGATCTCTTAGGAGCGTATACGCAGTATTTT. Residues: CASSQDLLGAYTQYF. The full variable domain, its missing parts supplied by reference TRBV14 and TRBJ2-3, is EAGVTQFPSHSVIEKGQTVTLRCDPISGHDNLYWYRRVMGKEIKFLLHFVKESKQDESGMPNNRFLAERTGGTYSTLKVQPAELEDSGVYFCASSQDLLGAYTQYFGPGTRLTVL.

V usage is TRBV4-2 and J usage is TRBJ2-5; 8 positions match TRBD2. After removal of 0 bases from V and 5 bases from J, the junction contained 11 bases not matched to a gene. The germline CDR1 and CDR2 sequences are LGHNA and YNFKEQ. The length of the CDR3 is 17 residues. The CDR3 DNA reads TGTGCCAGCAGCCAAGATCTGGTTGGCGGGGGGCGGGAGACCCAGTACTTC. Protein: CASSQDLVGGGRETQYF.